These 25 T cell receptor beta chains were all obtained from the same sample, sequenced in a study of blood T cell repertoires in COVID-19. The assay was immunoSEQ multiplex PCR, and TCRdb's table has in-frame clones only and misses some. The table includes approximately 220,000 clones, around 84% detected once. The material sequenced was peripheral blood. Receptors originate from a man aged 60 to 75 with acute or convalescent COVID-19.

The chain carries TRBV20-1 and TRBJ1-3, with TRBD1 as a possible D gene (5 bases). V gave up 3 bases and J gave up 4 bases, with 19 bases separating them. The CDR3 covers 16 residues. Germline CDR1 reads DFQATT; CDR2 reads SNEGSKA (reference sequence). CDR3 amino acids: CSASEEQGAFGNTIYF. Written as DNA, the CDR3 is TGCAGTGCTAGTGAAGAGCAGGGCGCATTCGGAAACACCATATATTTT.

This clone was observed a few times. V and J are TRBV4-3 and TRBJ1-1; D ambiguous. CDR1 LGHNA and CDR2 YSLEER come from the germline V gene. This CDR3 is built from 14 residues. V was shortened by 0 bases and J by 9 bases, with 14 bases between the two germline ends. The CDR3 coding sequence is TGCGCCAGCAGCCAAGATCCGGGGTCGGAAAAAGCTTTCTTT. Residues: CASSQDPGSEKAFF.

The chain links TRBV11-2 to TRBJ1-2; the D gene is possibly TRBD1 (5 bases). CDR1 and CDR2 from the germline V gene are SGHAT and FQNNGV. The CDR3 length is 12 residues. Trimming pared 5 bases from V and 7 bases from J, leaving 11 bases between. CDR3 region: CASSPGGTGYTF. CDR3 bases: TGTGCCAGCAGCCCCGGGGGTACTGGCTACACCTTC.

This clone was seen a single time. This chain joins TRBV3-1 (or the pseudogene TRBV3-2) and TRBJ1-2, with D perhaps TRBD1 (5 bases). The CDR3 extends over 12 amino acids. CDR1 is LGHDT, CDR2 YNNKEL, per germline (reference sequence). Deletions cut 4 bases from V and 8 bases from J, with 11 bases between. CDR3 loop: CASSRRQSGYTF. As DNA, the CDR3 is TGTGCCAGCAGCCGACGACAGTCCGGCTACACCTTC.

The CDR3 region has the DNA TGTGCCAGCAGTTCCGAGGCACAGGGCGGTAATTCACCCCTCCACTTT. This encodes CASSSEAQGGNSPLHF. The rearrangement links TRBV2 to TRBJ1-6, with a tentative D call TRBD1 (6 bases). The CDR3 loop spans 16 amino acids. The V and J ends lost 5 bases and 6 bases respectively, with 17 bases between them. Germline lookup yields CDR1 SNHLY and CDR2 FYNNEI. The complete variable domain, with remaining parts taken from reference TRBV2 and TRBJ1-6, reads EPEVTQTPSHQVTQMGQEVILRCVPISNHLYFYWYRQILGQKVEFLVSFYNNEISEKSEIFDDQFSVERPDGSNFTLKIRSTKLEDSAMYFCASSSEAQGGNSPLHFGNGTRLTVT.

The chain uses TRBV3-1 (or the pseudogene TRBV3-2) and TRBJ2-7, with 7 bases fitting TRBD1. The CDR3 runs to 15 residues. Per germline, CDR1 LGHDT and CDR2 YNNKEL (reference sequence). V lost 6 bases, J lost 6 bases, and 14 bases stayed unmatched. Here the CDR3 DNA reads TGTGCCAGCAGACCAGAAAGAACAGGGGCGGCCGAGCAGTACTTC. Protein product: CASRPERTGAAEQYF.

This clone was recorded once. The chain combines TRBV18 with TRBJ2-3; 9 positions agree with TRBD1. Trimming at V came to 8 bases and at J to 3 bases, leaving 6 bases not matched to a gene. Looked up from germline, CDR1 is KGHSH and CDR2 is LQKENI. The CDR3 loop spans 14 amino acids. The DNA for the CDR3 is TGTGCCAGCGCCCGGGACAGGGTAACAGATACGCAGTATTTT. Its translation is CASARDRVTDTQYF.

This clone was detected only once. The gene calls are TRBV6-2 or TRBV6-3 and TRBJ1-5; 7 nucleotides line up with TRBD1. The length of the CDR3 is 15 residues. Germline V gene sequence: CDR1 MNHEY, CDR2 SVGEGT. V lost 4 bases, J lost 1 base, and 4 bases stayed unmatched. The CDR3 loop is CASSSPGQSNQPQHF. The CDR3 DNA follows: TGTGCCAGCAGTTCCCCGGGACAGAGCAATCAGCCCCAGCATTTT.

The chain recombines TRBV3-1 (or the pseudogene TRBV3-2) with TRBJ2-3; the D is unclear. CDR3 length: 15 residues. Germline CDR1 and CDR2: LGHDT and YNNKEL (reference sequence). Trimming removed 0 bases at V and 6 bases at J, with 13 bases between. CDR3 nucleotide sequence: TGTGCCAGCAGCCAAGAAATCGTTGGCAGTGATACGCAGTATTTT. This sequence encodes CASSQEIVGSDTQYF.

V usage is TRBV27 and J usage is TRBJ2-1; 7 nucleotides line up with TRBD1. The V gene end was trimmed by 0 bases and the J gene end by 8 bases; junction bases not matched to a gene: 16. This CDR3 is 18 amino acids long. Per the germline V gene, CDR1 is MNHEY and CDR2 is SMNVEV (reference sequence). The CDR3 sequence is CASSLSGDDRVIQDEQFF. CDR3 sequence (DNA): TGTGCCAGCAGTTTATCGGGTGATGACAGGGTCATACAGGATGAGCAGTTCTTC.

The CDR3 region is CASSLLQGPGNTIYF. CDR3 coding DNA: TGTGCCAGCAGTCTCCTACAGGGTCCTGGAAACACCATATATTTT. The chain employs TRBV28 and TRBJ1-3; D possibly corresponds to TRBD1 (6 bases). CDR1 MDHEN and CDR2 SYDVKM come from the germline V gene. The CDR3 is 15 amino acids. Trimming removed 5 bases from V and 2 bases from J, with 13 bases in between.

The chain joins TRBV19 to TRBJ2-7; 8 positions match TRBD2. In germline, CDR1 is LNHDA, CDR2 SQIVND (reference sequence). Unmatched junction bases numbered 7, after V lost 3 bases and J lost 6 bases. CDR3 length: 14 residues. CDR3 DNA: TGTGCCAGTAGTATCGGGACCCGGGAGGGCGAGCAGTACTTC. Its translation is CASSIGTREGEQYF.

CDR3: CASSVEIRDPGELFF. The DNA for the CDR3 is TGTGCCAGCAGCGTAGAGATCAGGGATCCCGGGGAGCTGTTTTTT. The rearrangement joins TRBV9 to TRBJ2-2; possibly TRBD1 for D (5 bases). CDR3 size: 15 residues. Trimming took off 0 bases at V and 6 bases at J, with 12 bases between the two ends. Germline loops: CDR1 SGDLS, CDR2 YYNGEE.

This clone was seen a few times. This rearrangement joins TRBV2 to TRBJ2-3; D is possibly TRBD1 (6 bases). The CDR3 sequence is 15 residues long. Per the germline V gene, CDR1 is SNHLY and CDR2 is FYNNEI. V was clipped by 3 bases and J by 4 bases, with 14 bases between them. The DNA of the CDR3 is TGTGCCAGCAGTGAGGGGGCGATCGGCGCAGATACGCAGTATTTT. It encodes CASSEGAIGADTQYF.

The chain joins TRBV7-9 to TRBJ2-7; D gene ambiguous. V was pared by 9 bases and J by 4 bases, with 13 bases between. CDR3 length equals 12 residues. Germline values: CDR1 SEHNR, CDR2 FQNEAQ (reference sequence). CDR3 nucleotides: TGTGCCAGTCGAGATCGATATTACGAGCAGTACTTC. As protein: CASRDRYYEQYF.

The chain joins TRBV28 to TRBJ1-5, with 8 positions matching TRBD1. Germline lookup yields CDR1 MDHEN and CDR2 SYDVKM. J was trimmed by 6 bases and V by 6 bases; bases with no gene match: 10. CDR3 length: 15 amino acids. The CDR3 sequence: CASSLPPGGLQPQHF. CDR3 DNA: TGTGCCAGCAGCCTACCACCAGGGGGCCTTCAGCCCCAGCATTTT. Looking up the rest from reference TRBV28 and TRBJ1-5 gives the full variable domain: DVKVTQSSRYLVKRTGEKVFLECVQDMDHENMFWYRQDPGLGLRLIYFSYDVKMKEKGDIPEGYSVSREKKERFSLILESASTNQTSMYLCASSLPPGGLQPQHFGDGTRLSIL.

The chain is built from TRBV19 and TRBJ2-7; D is possibly TRBD1 (6 bases). V shed 6 bases and J shed 3 bases, with 18 bases lying between them. Germline V lookup: CDR1 LNHDA, CDR2 SQIVND (reference sequence). The length of the CDR3 is 15 residues. Here the CDR3 reads CASSQRQVPLYEQYF. In nucleotides, the CDR3 is TGTGCCAGTAGCCAGAGACAGGTGCCTCTCTACGAGCAGTACTTC.

This clone was observed a single time. This rearrangement joins TRBV5-3 to TRBJ2-7, with 9 bases matching TRBD1. TRBV5-3 is an open reading frame, and its role is uncertain. The CDR3 has 16 amino acids. The V segment lost 4 bases and the J segment 5 bases; nucleotides outside the gene matches: 13. CDR3 DNA sequence: TGTGCCAGAAGCCTGGCGGTTAGGGACAGGGACCACGAGCAGTACTTC. This translates into CARSLAVRDRDHEQYF.

The CDR3 loop reads CASRSAGTEGTDTQYF. In DNA, the CDR3 is TGTGCCAGCAGATCAGCTGGGACAGAAGGCACAGATACGCAGTATTTT. The chain carries TRBV5-4 and TRBJ2-3; TRBD1 aligns across 7 bases. The junction had 10 bases not matched to a gene; V was cut back by 5 bases and J by 1 base. The CDR3 extends over 16 amino acids. CDR1 SGHNT and CDR2 YYREEE come from the germline V gene (reference sequence).

The chain recombines TRBV20-1 with TRBJ2-5, with no clear D. In germline, CDR1 is DFQATT, CDR2 SNEGSKA (reference sequence). V was cut by 0 bases and J by 7 bases, with 6 bases left in between. The CDR3 covers 11 residues. DNA for the CDR3: TGCAGTGCTAGAGATTTCGGGACCCAGTACTTC. Amino acid sequence: CSARDFGTQYF.

This rearrangement joins TRBV7-8 to TRBJ2-5; D ambiguous. The CDR3 consists of 13 residues. Trimming took off 2 bases at V and 2 bases at J, with 6 bases between the two ends. Germline lookup yields CDR1 SGHVS and CDR2 FQNEAQ. The CDR3 here is CASSLYGQETQYF. In DNA, the CDR3 is TGTGCCAGCAGCTTATACGGTCAAGAGACCCAGTACTTC.

The V gene is TRBV19, the J gene TRBJ2-7; 9 bases align to TRBD1. The length of the CDR3 is 15 residues. From germline, CDR1 is LNHDA and CDR2 SQIVND (reference sequence). The V and J ends lost 2 bases and 4 bases, in that order; junction bases with no gene match: 6. CDR3 nucleotide sequence: TGTGCCAGTAGTATACGGGACAGGGCGGCATACGAGCAGTACTTC. This encodes CASSIRDRAAYEQYF.

The chain uses TRBV28 and TRBJ1-5; 11 bases line up with TRBD1. The CDR3 runs to 19 residues. J gave up 1 base and V 2 bases, and 10 bases lay outside the gene matches. Germline V lookup: CDR1 MDHEN, CDR2 SYDVKM. CDR3 loop: CASSLPWWTGGGSNQPQHF. DNA for the CDR3: TGTGCCAGCAGTTTACCGTGGTGGACAGGGGGCGGGAGCAATCAGCCCCAGCATTTT.

The genes are TRBV5-1 and TRBJ2-1; 9 nucleotides align to TRBD2. This CDR3 spans 16 amino acids. The germline V gene has CDR1 SGHRS and CDR2 YFSETQ. The ends lost 1 base at V and 7 bases at J; junction bases unmatched: 9. CDR3 residues: CASSLLAGVVRNEQFF. CDR3 nucleotide sequence: TGCGCCAGCAGCTTGTTAGCGGGGGTAGTGAGGAATGAGCAGTTCTTC.

The chain combines TRBV27 with TRBJ2-3; 8 nucleotides agree with TRBD2. The ends lost 6 bases at V and 7 bases at J; junction bases unmatched: 6. This CDR3 comprises 13 residues. CDR1 and CDR2 (germline): MNHEY, SMNVEV (reference sequence). In DNA, the CDR3 is TGTGCCAGCAGCACCGGGGGGGCAAATACGCAGTATTTT. Translating it yields CASSTGGANTQYF.